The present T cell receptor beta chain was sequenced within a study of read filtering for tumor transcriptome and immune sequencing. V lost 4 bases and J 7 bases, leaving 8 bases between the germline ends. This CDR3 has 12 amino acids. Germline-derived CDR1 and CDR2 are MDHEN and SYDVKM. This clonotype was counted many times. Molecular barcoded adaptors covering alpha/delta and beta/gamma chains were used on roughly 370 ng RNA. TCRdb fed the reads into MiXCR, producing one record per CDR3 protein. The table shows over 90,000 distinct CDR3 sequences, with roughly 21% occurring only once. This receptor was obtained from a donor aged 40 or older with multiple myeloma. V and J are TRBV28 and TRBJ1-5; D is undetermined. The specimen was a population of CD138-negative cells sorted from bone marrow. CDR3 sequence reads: CASSSLWQPQHF. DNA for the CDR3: TGTGCCAGCAGTTCTCTTTGGCAGCCCCAGCATTTT.